Shown below are 20 T cell receptor beta chains from a single sample sequenced in a study of cytomegalovirus exposure and HLA in healthy donors. Both 60 Vbeta primers and 13 Jbeta primers went into the PCR. The repertoire was sequenced with immunoSEQ multiplex PCR; TCRdb's copy has only in-frame clones and lacks some. The table lists about 140,000 clones, roughly 73% of them singletons. The specimen was PBMCs. The source is a middle-aged woman in good health and CMV-seronegative.

The chain has TRBV4-2 and TRBJ1-6; D may be TRBD1 (6 bases). CDR1 is LGHNA, CDR2 YNFKEQ, per germline. CDR3 length: 17 amino acids. V was clipped by 0 bases and J by 6 bases, with 15 bases between them. Here the CDR3 DNA reads TGTGCCAGCAGCCAAGAAAGAAACAGGGCAAGTAATTCACCCCTCCACTTT. Translating gives CASSQERNRASNSPLHF.

The genes are TRBV5-6 and TRBJ1-5; D possibly corresponds to TRBD1 (6 bases). The germline V gene encodes CDR1 SGHDT and CDR2 YYEEEE. This CDR3 spans 14 amino acids. With 4 bases removed from V and 1 base from J, the gap between germline ends came to 9 bases. In DNA, the CDR3 is TGTGCCAGCAGCCAAGGGACAAGCAATCAGCCCCAGCATTTT. Translated: CASSQGTSNQPQHF.

The chain joins TRBV5-6 to TRBJ2-7, with D unresolved. The germline CDR1 and CDR2 sequences are SGHDT and YYEEEE. The CDR3 is 13 amino acids. The CDR3 reads CASSLYTALRTDV. Written as DNA, the CDR3 is TGTGCCAGCAGCTTGTACACAGCCTTGCGAACAGACGTC.

The chain uses TRBV5-4 and TRBJ1-2, with 7 nucleotides matching TRBD1. The V segment lost 2 bases and the J segment 6 bases; nucleotides outside the gene matches: 10. There are 15 residues in the CDR3. Germline lookup yields CDR1 SGHNT and CDR2 YYREEE (reference sequence). The CDR3 DNA reads TGTGCCAGCAGCTTTGAGACAGGGAAATCAAATGGCTACACCTTC. Amino acids: CASSFETGKSNGYTF.

J is TRBJ1-3 and V is TRBV6-5; TRBD1 matches 7 bases. CDR1 is MNHEY, CDR2 SVGAGI, per germline. With 0 bases clipped from V and 4 bases from J, the junction kept 3 bases outside the gene matches. The length of the CDR3 is 15 residues. The CDR3: CASSYSTGPGNTIYF. CDR3 nucleotide sequence: TGTGCCAGCAGTTACTCGACAGGGCCCGGAAACACCATATATTTT.

V and J are TRBV5-1 and TRBJ2-3; 8 bases map to TRBD1. Trimming took 7 bases from V and 3 from J; bases not matched to a gene: 10. The CDR3 consists of 15 residues. Germline CDR1 and CDR2: SGHRS and YFSETQ. The CDR3 sequence: CASSQGGVGTDTQYF. CDR3 nucleotides: TGCGCCAGCTCACAGGGGGGAGTGGGAACAGATACGCAGTATTTT.

This chain joins TRBV14 and TRBJ2-3; D is perhaps TRBD2 (7 bases). CDR3 size: 15 residues. Deletions cut 1 base from V and 9 bases from J, with 17 bases between. Germline-derived CDR1 and CDR2 are SGHDN and FVKESK. CDR3 in amino acids: CASSQAGGGALTQYF. In nucleotides, the CDR3 is TGTGCCAGCAGCCAAGCGGGCGGGGGCGCCTTGACGCAGTATTTT.

This clone occurred once. The CDR3 coding sequence is TGTGCCAGCAGCCCAACCCCCAGGTTTGAGGGTGGCTACACCTTC. Protein product: CASSPTPRFEGGYTF. This chain links TRBV6-5 with TRBJ1-2; D not certain. This CDR3 spans 15 amino acids. The germline V gene encodes CDR1 MNHEY and CDR2 SVGAGI. V dropped 6 bases and J dropped 7 bases, with 21 bases sitting between them.

V and J are TRBV2 and TRBJ1-2; D perhaps matches TRBD1 (6 bases). This CDR3 has 13 residues. V was shortened by 7 bases and J by 2 bases, with 11 bases between the two germline ends. CDR1 is SNHLY, CDR2 FYNNEI, per germline. The CDR3 protein is CASTLDRNYGYTF. CDR3 DNA sequence: TGTGCCAGCACTTTAGACAGGAACTATGGCTACACCTTC.

The chain recombines TRBV2 with TRBJ2-1, with D possibly matching TRBD2 (6 bases). This CDR3 comprises 17 residues. Germline V gene data show CDR1 as SNHLY and CDR2 as FYNNEI. V lost 6 bases and J lost 0, with 18 bases in between. CDR3 DNA sequence: TGTGCCAGCAGGTGGAGGGGCGAAGGGAGCTCCTACAATGAGCAGTTCTTC. Translation: CASRWRGEGSSYNEQFF.

The genes are TRBV10-2 and TRBJ1-4; D is possibly TRBD1 (5 bases). Germline values: CDR1 WSHSY, CDR2 SAAADI. The CDR3 sequence is 12 residues long. The V end was cut by 8 bases, the J end by 2 bases, with 6 bases between. CDR3 sequence (DNA): TGCGCCAGCGGGACTACTAATGAAAAACTGTTTTTT. Its translation is CASGTTNEKLFF.

The rearrangement links TRBV5-6 to TRBJ1-3; D call uncertain. The CDR3 has 14 amino acids. Germline values: CDR1 SGHDT, CDR2 YYEEEE. Between the trimmed V and J ends, which lost 4 bases and 3 bases, there was a span of 11 bases. The CDR3 reads CASSRRRSGNTIYF. CDR3 DNA sequence: TGTGCCAGCAGCCGCAGGAGGAGTGGAAACACCATATATTTT. Looking up the rest from reference TRBV5-6 and TRBJ1-3 gives the full variable domain: DAGVTQSPTHLIKTRGQQVTLRCSPKSGHDTVSWYQQALGQGPQFIFQYYEEEERQRGNFPDRFSGHQFPNYSSELNVNALLLGDSALYLCASSRRRSGNTIYFGEGSWLTVV.

The V gene is TRBV23-1, the J gene TRBJ1-2; 10 nucleotides align to TRBD1. TRBV23-1 carries the ORF label, with uncertain function. This CDR3 is 19 amino acids long. V gave up 3 bases and J gave up 4 bases; unmatched junction bases: 17. The CDR3 loop is CASSQTRWDRGFARYGYTF. The CDR3, as DNA: TGCGCCAGCAGTCAGACCCGCTGGGACAGGGGTTTCGCCCGCTATGGCTACACCTTC.

This chain connects TRBV6-5 to TRBJ1-5, with TRBD1 identical over 10 bases. This CDR3 is 15 amino acids long. Germline CDR1 reads MNHEY; CDR2 reads SVGAGI. Unmatched junction bases numbered 9, after V lost 11 bases and J lost 2 bases. CDR3 protein: CACYTGTGGNQPQHF. CDR3 nucleotide sequence: TGTGCCTGCTATACCGGGACAGGGGGCAATCAGCCCCAGCATTTT.

This clone was observed a handful of times. This rearrangement joins TRBV6-1 to TRBJ1-5; 7 bases agree with TRBD1. The ends lost 6 bases at V and 3 bases at J; junction bases unmatched: 8. The CDR3 loop spans 15 amino acids. The germline CDR1 and CDR2 sequences are MNHNS and SASEGT. The CDR3 protein is CASRIGDRPNQPQHF. As DNA, the CDR3 is TGTGCCAGCAGGATTGGGGACAGACCCAATCAGCCCCAGCATTTT.

The chain links TRBV27 to TRBJ2-2, with 9 positions matching TRBD1. J was trimmed by 0 bases and V by 5 bases; bases with no gene match: 4. This CDR3 contains 16 residues. CDR1 is MNHEY and CDR2 is SMNVEV in the germline V gene (reference sequence). The CDR3 DNA follows: TGTGCCAGCAGTATAAGACAGGGGGCGAACACCGGGGAGCTGTTTTTT. Translated, it gives CASSIRQGANTGELFF.

V usage is TRBV5-1 and J usage is TRBJ1-1, with unresolved D. This CDR3 region has 17 residues. Germline CDR1 SGHRS, CDR2 YFSETQ. The ends were cut back, 2 bases at V and 1 base at J, with 18 bases in the middle. The CDR3 bases are TGCGCCAGCAGCTTATTCAAAGGCCTCACAGAGAACACTGAAGCTTTCTTT. This gives the protein CASSLFKGLTENTEAFF.

This clone was counted once. The chain joins TRBV6-6 to TRBJ2-2, with 7 bases aligning to TRBD2. Germline CDR1 reads MNHNY; CDR2 reads SVGAGI (reference sequence). This CDR3 spans 16 amino acids. With 0 bases clipped from V and 4 bases from J, the junction kept 5 bases outside the gene matches. The CDR3 nucleotides are TGTGCCAGCAGTTACTCTTATCGGGAGGTCACCGGGGAGCTGTTTTTT. Protein sequence: CASSYSYREVTGELFF.

J is TRBJ2-1 and V is TRBV19, with TRBD2 as a possible D gene (6 bases). The V end was cut by 6 bases, the J end by 4 bases, with 19 bases between. Germline V CDR1 and CDR2: LNHDA, SQIVND (reference sequence). The CDR3 consists of 16 residues. As DNA, the CDR3 is TGTGCCAGTAGGCAACCCGGGACGCGGGATTACAATGAGCAGTTCTTC. Protein: CASRQPGTRDYNEQFF.

This chain links TRBV25-1 with TRBJ2-3; tentatively, D is TRBD2 (5 bases). Germline V gene sequence: CDR1 MGHDK, CDR2 SYGVNS. Trimming took 5 bases from V and 0 from J, leaving 12 bases between them. The CDR3 extends over 15 amino acids. The CDR3 region has the DNA TGTGCCAGCAGTTACCCCGGACTTAGCACAGATACGCAGTATTTT. Protein sequence: CASSYPGLSTDTQYF. The complete variable domain, with remaining parts taken from reference TRBV25-1 and TRBJ2-3, reads EADIYQTPRYLVIGTGKKITLECSQTMGHDKMYWYQQDPGMELHLIHYSYGVNSTEKGDLSSESTVSRIRTEHFPLTLESARPSHTSQYLCASSYPGLSTDTQYFGPGTRLTVL.